The 2 T cell receptor beta chains presented below share a single source sample, sequenced in a study of T cell repertoires in cytomegalovirus infection. These receptors' antigens are unknown. MiXCR was run by TCRdb on the reads, yielding one entry per CDR3 protein. Of about 770,000 distinct CDR3 sequences in the sample, approximately 32% were seen once. Sequences were derived from cultured CD8+ T cells from PBMCs, sampled from culture after CMV antigen stimulation. The receptors here all came from a human donor in good health (CMV status not recorded). Some clones in this sample may be carry-over from other donors' samples.

This clonotype has at least ten counts. This chain uses TRBV7-2 with TRBJ1-2, with a possible D match to TRBD1 (5 bases). The CDR3 loop spans 12 amino acids. Looked up from germline, CDR1 is SGHTA and CDR2 is FQGNSA. Trimming took off 5 bases at V and 7 bases at J, with 11 bases between the two ends. This CDR3 reads CASSPGGGGYTF. CDR3 sequence (DNA): TGTGCCAGCAGCCCTGGGGGGGGTGGCTACACCTTC.

The J gene is TRBJ2-1, the V gene TRBV27; D call uncertain. The CDR3 length is 15 residues. Germline V CDR1 and CDR2: MNHEY, SMNVEV (reference sequence). Trimming shortened V by 4 bases and J by 4 bases, and 14 bases separated the two germline ends. The CDR3 protein is CASSSDGSRYNEQFF. The CDR3 DNA follows: TGTGCCAGCAGTTCCGACGGCAGCCGATACAATGAGCAGTTCTTC.